Listed below are T cell receptor beta chains from one sample, sequenced in a study of blood T cell repertoires in COVID-19. Clones were read by immunoSEQ multiplex PCR, and TCRdb kept only the in-frame ones, dropping some. In the table there are some 380,000 clones, approximately 91% of which are singletons. Sequencing was performed on PBMCs or T cells enriched from blood (not recorded which). These receptors were taken from a woman aged 40-49 years with acute COVID-19. Both conserved end residues are part of each CDR3. D genes are given only for firm matches. Clone size, where shown, is once, few, many, or a class for clones that have expanded.

clone_size: .; d_call: TRBD1; v_call: TRBV9; j_call: TRBJ1-2; cdr3_nt: TGTGCCAGCAGCGTAGCGGCCCGGGGACAGCAAAACTATGGCTACACCTTC; cdr3_aa: CASSVAARGQQNYGYTF
clone_size: .; d_call: TRBD2; v_call: TRBV11-2; j_call: TRBJ2-3; cdr3_nt: TGTGCCAGCACCCCACTAGCGTCGAGCACAGATACGCAGTATTTT; cdr3_aa: CASTPLASSTDTQYF
clone_size: .; d_call: .; v_call: TRBV6-1; j_call: TRBJ1-6; cdr3_nt: TGTGCCAGCAGTGAAGAGTGGCAGATTTATTCACCCCTCCACTTT; cdr3_aa: CASSEEWQIYSPLHF
clone_size: .; d_call: .; v_call: TRBV9; j_call: TRBJ2-7; cdr3_nt: TGTGCCAGCAGCGTATCACAGGGTCCCTACGAGCAGTACTTC; cdr3_aa: CASSVSQGPYEQYF
clone_size: .; d_call: TRBD1; v_call: TRBV25-1; j_call: TRBJ1-1; cdr3_nt: TGTGCCAGCAGTCCCCCGGGACAGGGAAAAATTTTCTTT; cdr3_aa: CASSPPGQGKIFF
clone_size: .; d_call: TRBD2; v_call: TRBV5-1; j_call: TRBJ2-2; cdr3_nt: TGCGCCAGCAGCTTGGCGAGTGGGACTAGGAACACCGGGGAGCTGTTTTTT; cdr3_aa: CASSLASGTRNTGELFF
clone_size: .; d_call: TRBD2; v_call: TRBV5-6; j_call: TRBJ2-3; cdr3_nt: TGTGCCAGCGGGACTAGCGGGGGGGCGATAGATACGCAGTATTTT; cdr3_aa: CASGTSGGAIDTQYF
clone_size: .; d_call: TRBD1; v_call: TRBV5-3; j_call: TRBJ2-7; cdr3_nt: TGTGCCAGAAGCTCCCCACCTGGACAGGGGTGGGACTACGAGCAGTACTTC; cdr3_aa: CARSSPPGQGWDYEQYF
clone_size: .; d_call: .; v_call: TRBV29-1; j_call: TRBJ2-1; cdr3_nt: TGCAGCGTTGATAAACAAGACAATGAGCAGTTCTTC; cdr3_aa: CSVDKQDNEQFF
clone_size: .; d_call: .; v_call: TRBV10-3; j_call: TRBJ1-3; cdr3_nt: TGTGCCATCACTGCAGGATTAACTGGAAACACCATATATTTT; cdr3_aa: CAITAGLTGNTIYF
clone_size: .; d_call: TRBD2; v_call: TRBV5-5; j_call: TRBJ2-5; cdr3_nt: TGTGCCAGCAGCCCGGGGGGAGGACAAGAGACCCAGTACTTC; cdr3_aa: CASSPGGGQETQYF
clone_size: many; d_call: .; v_call: TRBV5-1; j_call: TRBJ1-4; cdr3_nt: TGCGCCAGCAGCCGGGACGGACTAAATGAAAAACTGTTTTTT; cdr3_aa: CASSRDGLNEKLFF
clone_size: .; d_call: TRBD2; v_call: TRBV10-3; j_call: TRBJ2-3; cdr3_nt: TGTGCCATCAAGGGACTAGCGGGGGGCACAGATACGCAGTATTTT; cdr3_aa: CAIKGLAGGTDTQYF
clone_size: .; d_call: TRBD2; v_call: TRBV5-4; j_call: TRBJ2-3; cdr3_nt: TGTGCCAGCAGCTTGTCGAGCGGGGGCCCAACAGATACGCAGTATTTT; cdr3_aa: CASSLSSGGPTDTQYF
clone_size: .; d_call: .; v_call: TRBV11-3; j_call: TRBJ2-1; cdr3_nt: TGTGCCAGCAGCTTAGAGGGGACAAGTGAGCAGTTCTTC; cdr3_aa: CASSLEGTSEQFF
clone_size: .; d_call: TRBD1; v_call: TRBV11-2; j_call: TRBJ1-2; cdr3_nt: TGTGCCAGCAGCTCACCAAGGACAGGGGGCGGCTACACCTTC; cdr3_aa: CASSSPRTGGGYTF
clone_size: .; d_call: TRBD1; v_call: TRBV30; j_call: TRBJ2-7; cdr3_nt: TGTGCCAGGGACAGGGGATCGTGGGGGCAGTACTTC; cdr3_aa: CARDRGSWGQYF
clone_size: once; d_call: TRBD2; v_call: TRBV9; j_call: TRBJ2-2; cdr3_nt: TGTGCCAGCAGCCCCCGCCAGCGGGGGGGCGTCGCCGGGGAGCTGTTTTTT; cdr3_aa: CASSPRQRGGVAGELFF
clone_size: once; d_call: .; v_call: TRBV6-7; j_call: TRBJ2-1; cdr3_nt: TGTGCCAGCAGTTACGTAGACAGCTCCTACAATGAGCAGTTCTTC; cdr3_aa: CASSYVDSSYNEQFF
clone_size: .; d_call: TRBD1; v_call: TRBV19; j_call: TRBJ2-5; cdr3_nt: TGTGCCAGTAGTAGATTGGGACAGGGGGAAGAGACCCAGTACTTC; cdr3_aa: CASSRLGQGEETQYF